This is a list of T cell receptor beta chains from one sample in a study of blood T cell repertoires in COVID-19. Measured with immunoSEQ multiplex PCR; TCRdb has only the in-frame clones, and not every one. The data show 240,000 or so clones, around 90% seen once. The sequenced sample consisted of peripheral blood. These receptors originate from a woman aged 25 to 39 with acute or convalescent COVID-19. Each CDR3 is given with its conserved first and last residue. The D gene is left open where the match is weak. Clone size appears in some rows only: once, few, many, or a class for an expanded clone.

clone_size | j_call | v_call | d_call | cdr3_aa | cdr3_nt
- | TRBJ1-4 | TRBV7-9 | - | CASSTSGATNEKLFF | TGTGCCAGCAGCACAAGCGGGGCAACTAATGAAAAACTGTTTTTT
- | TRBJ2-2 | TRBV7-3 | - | CASSLSGQGLVNTGELFF | TGTGCCAGCAGCTTAAGTGGGCAGGGCCTCGTGAACACCGGGGAGCTGTTTTTT
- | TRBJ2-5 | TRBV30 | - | CAWEPAETQYF | TGTGCCTGGGAGCCCGCCGAGACCCAGTACTTC
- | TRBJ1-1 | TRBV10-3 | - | CAINNADRGYTEAFF | TGTGCGATCAATAATGCGGACAGAGGATACACTGAAGCTTTCTTT
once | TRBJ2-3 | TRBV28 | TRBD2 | CASSSTRWDGRAGDTQYF | TGTGCCAGCAGTTCGACGCGGTGGGACGGGAGGGCCGGTGATACGCAGTATTTT
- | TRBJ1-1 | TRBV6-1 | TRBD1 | CASSDGTGASNEAFF | TGTGCCAGCAGTGACGGGACAGGGGCTTCTAATGAAGCTTTCTTT
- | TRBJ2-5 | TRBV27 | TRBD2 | CATQAGTSGRSRETQYF | TGTGCCACCCAGGCCGGGACTAGCGGGAGGAGCCGTGAGACCCAGTACTTC
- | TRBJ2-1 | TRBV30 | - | CAWTQGYNEQFF | TGTGCCTGGACCCAGGGATACAATGAGCAGTTCTTC
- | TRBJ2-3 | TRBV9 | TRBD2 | CASIGLADTQYF | TGTGCCAGCATCGGACTAGCGGATACGCAGTATTTT
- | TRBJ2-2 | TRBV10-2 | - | CASSESQGRVGELFF | TGCGCCAGCAGTGAGTCGCAGGGTCGGGTCGGGGAGCTGTTTTTT
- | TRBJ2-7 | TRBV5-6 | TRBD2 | CASSLISGSSYEQYF | TGTGCCAGCAGCTTAATTAGCGGGAGTAGCTACGAGCAGTACTTC
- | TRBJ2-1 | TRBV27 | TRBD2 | CASSFRKREGRGNEQFF | TGTGCCAGCAGTTTCCGTAAGCGGGAGGGCCGGGGCAATGAGCAGTTCTTC
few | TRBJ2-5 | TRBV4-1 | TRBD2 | CASSRTSGAFETQYF | TGCGCCAGCAGTCGGACTAGCGGGGCGTTTGAGACCCAGTACTTC
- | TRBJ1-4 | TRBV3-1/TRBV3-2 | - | CASSQGMGGTKLFF | TGTGCCAGCAGCCAAGGAATGGGGGGTACGAAACTGTTTTTT
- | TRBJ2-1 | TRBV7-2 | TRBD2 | CASSLGPSGSDEQFF | TGTGCCAGCAGCTTAGGTCCCAGCGGGAGTGATGAGCAGTTCTTC
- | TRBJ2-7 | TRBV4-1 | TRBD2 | CASSQEESGGRAGQYF | TGCGCCAGCAGCCAAGAAGAAAGTGGCGGGAGGGCCGGGCAGTACTTC
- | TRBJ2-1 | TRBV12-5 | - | CASGLMSVRGNEQFF | TGTGCTAGTGGTTTGATGTCGGTTAGGGGGAATGAGCAGTTCTTC
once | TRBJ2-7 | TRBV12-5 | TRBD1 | CASGNGDRKTYEQYF | TGTGCTAGTGGTAACGGGGACAGAAAGACCTACGAGCAGTACTTC
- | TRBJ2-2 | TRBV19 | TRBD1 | CASINPRTGVTGELFF | TGTGCCAGTATCAACCCCCGGACAGGGGTCACCGGGGAGCTGTTTTTT
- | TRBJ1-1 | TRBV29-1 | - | CSVDGRLMNTEAFF | TGCAGCGTTGATGGGCGACTAATGAACACTGAAGCTTTCTTT
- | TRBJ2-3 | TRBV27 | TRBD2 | CASSSLLGLADTDTQYF | TGTGCCAGCAGTTCCCTTCTGGGACTAGCGGACACAGATACGCAGTATTTT
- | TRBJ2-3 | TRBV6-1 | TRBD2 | CASSAGSGRSTDTQYF | TGTGCCAGCAGTGCGGGTAGCGGGAGATCGACAGATACGCAGTATTTT
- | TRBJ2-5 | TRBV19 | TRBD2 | CASSTWTSGLFQETQYF | TGTGCCAGTAGTACCTGGACTAGCGGGCTTTTCCAAGAGACCCAGTACTTC
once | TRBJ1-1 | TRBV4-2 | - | CASSQGRNTEAFF | TGTGCCAGCAGCCAGGGGAGGAACACTGAAGCTTTCTTT
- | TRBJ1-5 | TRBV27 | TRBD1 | CASSPDRGRRYSNQPQHF | TGTGCCAGCAGTCCGGACAGGGGGCGAAGATACAGCAATCAGCCCCAGCATTTT
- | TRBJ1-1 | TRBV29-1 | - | CSVEEAGNTEAFF | TGCAGCGTTGAAGAAGCGGGGAACACTGAAGCTTTCTTT
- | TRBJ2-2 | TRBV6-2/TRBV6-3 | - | CASSSSPARALMGLFF | TGTGCCAGCAGTTCCAGTCCGGCGCGGGCCCTCATGGGGCTGTTTTTT
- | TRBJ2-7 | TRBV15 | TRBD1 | CATSINRGYEQYF | TGTGCCACCAGCATTAACAGGGGCTACGAGCAGTACTTC
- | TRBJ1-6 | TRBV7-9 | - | CASSLTDSSPLHF | TGTGCCAGCAGCTTAACCGACTCCTCACCCCTCCACTTT
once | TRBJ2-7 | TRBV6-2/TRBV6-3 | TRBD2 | CASSATGTSGDYLAYEQYF | TGTGCCAGCAGTGCAACCGGGACTAGCGGCGATTACCTCGCCTACGAGCAGTACTTC
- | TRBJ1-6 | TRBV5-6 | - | CASKSPGVNSPLHF | TGTGCCAGCAAATCCCCCGGGGTGAATTCACCCCTCCACTTT
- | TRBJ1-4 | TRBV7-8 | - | CASSLNRNEKLFF | TGTGCCAGCAGCTTAAATAGAAATGAAAAACTGTTTTTT
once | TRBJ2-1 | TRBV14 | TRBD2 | CASSQVRLANEQFF | TGTGCCAGCAGCCAAGTCCGACTAGCCAATGAGCAGTTCTTC
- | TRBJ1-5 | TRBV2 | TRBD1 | CASILDRGHQPQHF | TGTGCCAGCATCCTAGACAGGGGGCATCAGCCCCAGCATTTT
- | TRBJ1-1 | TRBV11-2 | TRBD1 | CASSPNRGEAFF | TGTGCCAGCAGCCCGAACAGGGGGGAAGCTTTCTTT
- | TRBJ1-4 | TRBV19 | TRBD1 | CASSPTGGGEKLFF | TGTGCCAGTAGCCCGACAGGGGGCGGTGAAAAACTGTTTTTT
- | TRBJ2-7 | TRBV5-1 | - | CASSLTGTYEQYF | TGCGCCAGCAGCTTAACAGGTACCTACGAGCAGTACTTC
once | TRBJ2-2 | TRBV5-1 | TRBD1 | CASSLRQGGTGELFF | TGCGCCAGCAGCTTGCGACAGGGGGGCACCGGGGAGCTGTTTTTT
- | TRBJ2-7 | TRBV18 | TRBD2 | CASSPLGLAGNYEQYF | TGTGCCAGCTCACCTCTCGGACTAGCGGGGAACTACGAGCAGTACTTC
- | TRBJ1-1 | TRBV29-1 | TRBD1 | CSVDAGGGTEAFF | TGCAGCGTTGACGCAGGGGGTGGCACTGAAGCTTTCTTT
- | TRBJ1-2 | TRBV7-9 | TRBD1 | CASSPGQGNYGYTF | TGTGCCAGCAGCCCGGGACAGGGAAACTATGGCTACACCTTC
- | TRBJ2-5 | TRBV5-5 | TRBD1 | CASSSAGRTGRETQYF | TGTGCCAGCAGCTCGGCCGGAAGGACAGGGAGGGAGACCCAGTACTTC
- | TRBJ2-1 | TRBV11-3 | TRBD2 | CASSYGGAGGYNEQFF | TGTGCCAGCAGCTACGGAGGAGCGGGAGGTTACAATGAGCAGTTCTTC
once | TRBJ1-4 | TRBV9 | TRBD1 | CASSQGQGATNEKLFF | TGTGCCAGCAGTCAGGGACAGGGGGCCACTAATGAAAAACTGTTTTTT
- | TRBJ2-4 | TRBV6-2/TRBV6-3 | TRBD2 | CASSYSKLADRREAKNIQYF | TGTGCCAGCAGTTACTCGAAACTAGCGGACCGCCGGGAGGCCAAAAACATTCAGTACTTC
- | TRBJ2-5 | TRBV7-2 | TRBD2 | CASSILAGEGETQYF | TGTGCCAGCAGCATATTAGCGGGAGAGGGGGAGACCCAGTACTTC
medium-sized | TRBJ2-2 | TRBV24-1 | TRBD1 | CATSDLDRDTGELFF | TGTGCCACCAGTGATTTGGACAGGGACACCGGGGAGCTGTTTTTT
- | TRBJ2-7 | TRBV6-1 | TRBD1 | CASSVIVTGGRYEQYF | TGTGCCAGCAGTGTTATCGTGACAGGGGGCCGCTACGAGCAGTACTTC
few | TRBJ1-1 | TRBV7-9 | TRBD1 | CASSPFAGGQGDTEAFF | TGTGCCAGCAGCCCTTTCGCCGGGGGACAGGGTGACACTGAAGCTTTCTTT
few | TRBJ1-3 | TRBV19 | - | CASTRGPGDSGNTIYF | TGTGCCAGCACTCGGGGCCCAGGGGACTCTGGAAACACCATATATTTT
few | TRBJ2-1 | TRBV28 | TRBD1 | CASSQGAAYNEQFF | TGTGCCAGCAGTCAGGGGGCTGCCTACAATGAGCAGTTCTTC